The entry below describes one T cell receptor (beta chain). Its antigen target is currently unknown. No per-base quality is available; no much larger clone lies one base away. Trimmed from V: 6 bases; trimmed from J: 0 bases; junction bases lacking a gene match: 5. According to the germline V gene, CDR1 reads SGHRS and CDR2 reads YFSETQ. The cysteine opens and the phenylalanine closes a CDR3 of 15 amino acids. Only CDR3 DNA remains: 45 bases, in frame from the first base. These data originate in a study of CD8 T cells in ankylosing spondylitis (dated by TCRdb to 2016 to 2017). Notes on the research overall: T cell receptor beta repertoires were profiled in healthy donors and ankylosing spondylitis patients so that disease-linked TCR variants could be found. The full study cohort was made up of approximately 27 ankylosing spondylitis patients and roughly 98 healthy donors. Peripheral blood was sampled, and synovial fluid was also collected from ankylosing spondylitis patients.

The data were produced on an Illumina HiSeq 2500. Quantitative 5'-RACE with molecular barcodes was the method used to prepare the TCR beta libraries. Per the source publication's procedure: A new computational method based on a probabilistic model of VDJ rearrangement was used to identify disease-linked TCR variants. The public reads were run again by TCRdb, first through fastp at Q25 and then through MiXCR, and only productive beta chains were kept. Here each entry gathers all rows of one CDR3 protein and keeps the most common genes and DNA. The V and J calls, along with clone size, are taken from TCRdb and not from the paper's own processing. Recorded for this sample are a few hundred thousand distinct CDR3 sequences; about 11% of them occurred a single time. The ten largest clones capture around 6.5% of the sample. Results the study describes overall, beyond this receptor: A TCR beta motif made up of several highly homologous amino acid variants appeared to be characteristic of blood from ankylosing spondylitis patients. A CD8+ phenotype was shown by the disease-linked clones, which were found at relatively low frequencies in peripheral blood. Some motif variants were previously reported in synovial fluid and blood of reactive arthritis patients, suggesting common disease-initiation mechanisms. The disease-linked clones were reported as significantly enriched in matched synovial fluid samples from ankylosing spondylitis patients.

The sample comprised blood, either unsorted or a sorted T cell fraction (not recorded which). This sequence was found in a male donor with ankylosing spondylitis or in good health (not recorded which). This receptor chain uses TRBV5-1 and TRBJ2-2; the central 7 bases match TRBD1. CDR3 loop: CASMRGRANTGELFF. The nucleotide sequence is given as TGCGCCAGCATGAGGGGGCGGGCGAACACCGGGGAGCTGTTTTTT.